The sequence of this TCR beta chain was determined in a study of blood T cell repertoires in COVID-19. Study summary: There were acute and convalescent COVID-19 samples, and they came from the United States, Italy and Spain. From T cells, B-cell-depleted T cells, or PBMCs came the material, which was cDNA or gDNA.

This CDR3 region has 14 residues. The authors' processing: Reference gene primer amplification gave nucleated cell count estimates. Assay used: immunoSEQ multiplex PCR; TCRdb lists only in-frame clones, some missing. D and trimming were read from the DNA, whereas the V and J calls and clone size are those reported in that table. The sample lists some 58,000 clones; around 85% were seen once. The sequencing input was peripheral blood. This TCR derives from a man aged 35 to 55 with acute or convalescent COVID-19. The chain couples TRBV21-1 to TRBJ1-5. TRBV21-1 is tagged as a pseudogene. The CDR3 is CASSKARGNQPQHF. CDR3 in DNA: TGTGCCAGCAGCAAAGCCCGGGGCAATCAGCCCCAGCATTTT.